This TCR beta chain is from a study of OX40 agonist ivuxolimab in advanced cancers. Looking at the study overall: Patients treated during dose escalation were battling hepatocellular carcinoma, melanoma, renal cell or head and neck cancer. Patients were roughly 83% male with ages roughly 20 to 90, mean about 60. The eligibility criteria allowed prior anti-PD-1, anti-PD-L1 or anti-CTLA-4 therapy, and around 40% had some. Study-wide findings and caveats: The mean number of expanded clones was higher in CD8+ T cells than in CD4+.

To note about this clone: What it recognizes is unknown.

V lost 3 bases, J lost 6 bases, and 27 bases lay in between. The CDR3 runs 18 residues. Germline values: CDR1 SGDLS, CDR2 YYNGEE. Clones were read by immunoSEQ multiplex PCR, and TCRdb kept only the in-frame ones, dropping some. Of approximately 32,000 clones in the sample, around 90% were seen once. The sequence was obtained from an adult with an advanced solid tumor such as melanoma, head and neck, liver or kidney cancer. The material was CD4+ or CD8+ T cells sorted from blood, obtained in a trial of the OX40 agonist ivuxolimab. This chain links TRBV9 with TRBJ1-1, with D possibly matching TRBD1 (5 bases). CDR3 DNA sequence: TGTGCCAGCAGCGCCGCCGTTGGGGTTGGGACCACGGGCGCTGAAGCTTTCTTT. It is translated as CASSAAVGVGTTGAEAFF.